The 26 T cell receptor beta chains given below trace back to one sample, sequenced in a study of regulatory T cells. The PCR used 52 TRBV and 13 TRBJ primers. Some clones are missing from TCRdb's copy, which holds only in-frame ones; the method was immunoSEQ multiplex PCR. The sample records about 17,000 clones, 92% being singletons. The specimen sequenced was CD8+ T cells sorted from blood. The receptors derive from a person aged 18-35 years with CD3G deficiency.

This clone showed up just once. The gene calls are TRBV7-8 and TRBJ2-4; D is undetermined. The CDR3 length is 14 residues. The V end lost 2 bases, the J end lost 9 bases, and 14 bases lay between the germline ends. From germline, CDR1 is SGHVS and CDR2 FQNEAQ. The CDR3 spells CASSLSGAGGIQYF. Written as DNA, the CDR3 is TGTGCCAGCAGCTTATCAGGAGCCGGCGGCATTCAGTACTTC.

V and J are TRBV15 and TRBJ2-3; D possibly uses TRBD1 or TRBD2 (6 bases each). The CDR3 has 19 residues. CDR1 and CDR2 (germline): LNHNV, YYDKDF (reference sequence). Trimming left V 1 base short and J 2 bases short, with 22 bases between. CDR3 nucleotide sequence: TGTGCCACCAGCAGAGGTCCCCGGAGGGGGGCGGTCTACACAGATACGCAGTATTTT. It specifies CATSRGPRRGAVYTDTQYF.

The CDR3 reads CASSSGRSEQYF. CDR3 coding DNA: TGTGCCAGCTCTAGCGGGAGGAGCGAGCAGTACTTC. The rearrangement links TRBV6-1 to TRBJ2-7, with 11 bases aligning to TRBD2. This CDR3 comprises 12 residues. Germline V gene data show CDR1 as MNHNS and CDR2 as SASEGT. Unmatched junction bases numbered 3, after V lost 8 bases and J lost 6 bases.

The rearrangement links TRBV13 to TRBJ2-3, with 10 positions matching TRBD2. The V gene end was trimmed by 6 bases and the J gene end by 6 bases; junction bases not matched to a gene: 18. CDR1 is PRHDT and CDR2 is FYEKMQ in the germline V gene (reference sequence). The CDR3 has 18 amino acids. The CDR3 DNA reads TGTGCCAGCAGAACCGGGACTAGCGAGGGGGTAGCATGGGATACGCAGTATTTT. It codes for CASRTGTSEGVAWDTQYF.

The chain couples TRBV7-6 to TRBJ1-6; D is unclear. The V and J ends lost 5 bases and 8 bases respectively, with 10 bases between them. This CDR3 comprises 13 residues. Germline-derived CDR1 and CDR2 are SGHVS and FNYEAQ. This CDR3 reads CASSKVPDSPLHF. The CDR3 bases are TGTGCCAGCAGCAAAGTGCCGGATTCACCCCTCCACTTT. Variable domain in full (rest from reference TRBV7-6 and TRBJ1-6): GAGVSQSPRYKVTKRGQDVALRCDPISGHVSLYWYRQALGQGPEFLTYFNYEAQQDKSGLPNDRFSAERPEGSISTLTIQRTEQRDSAMYRCASSKVPDSPLHFGNGTRLTVT.

For the CDR3, the DNA is TGCGCCAGCAGCTTGACCGCCAAGGAGCAGTACTTC. Translated: CASSLTAKEQYF. This sequence joins TRBV5-1 and TRBJ2-5; D is undetermined. The CDR3 sequence is 12 residues long. V lost 1 base to trimming and J lost 11 bases, with 12 bases between them. The germline V gene encodes CDR1 SGHRS and CDR2 YFSETQ.

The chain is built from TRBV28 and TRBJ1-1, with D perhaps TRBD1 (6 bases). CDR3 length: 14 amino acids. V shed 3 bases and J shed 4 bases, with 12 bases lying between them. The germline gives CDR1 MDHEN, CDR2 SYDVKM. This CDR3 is CASSFMQGTTEAFF. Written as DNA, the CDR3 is TGTGCCAGCAGTTTCATGCAGGGGACCACTGAAGCTTTCTTT.

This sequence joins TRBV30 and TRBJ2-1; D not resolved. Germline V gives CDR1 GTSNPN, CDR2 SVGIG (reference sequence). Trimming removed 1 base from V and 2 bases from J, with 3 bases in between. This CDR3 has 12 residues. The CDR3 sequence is CAWSGPYNEQFF. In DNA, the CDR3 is TGTGCCTGGAGTGGGCCCTACAATGAGCAGTTCTTC.

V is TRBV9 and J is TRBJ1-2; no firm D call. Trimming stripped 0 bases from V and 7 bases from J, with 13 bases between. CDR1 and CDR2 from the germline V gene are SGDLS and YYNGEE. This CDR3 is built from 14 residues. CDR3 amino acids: CASSVDDGEGGYTF. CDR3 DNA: TGTGCCAGCAGCGTAGACGATGGGGAGGGTGGCTACACCTTC.

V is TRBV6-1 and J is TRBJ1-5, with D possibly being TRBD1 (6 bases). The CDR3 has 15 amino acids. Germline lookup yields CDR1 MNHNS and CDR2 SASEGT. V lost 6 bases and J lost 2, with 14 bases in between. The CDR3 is CASRGGGAGNQPQHF. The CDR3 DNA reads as TGTGCCAGCAGGGGGGGCGGGGCTGGCAATCAGCCCCAGCATTTT.

CDR3 sequence reads: CASSLAGNSPLHF. CDR3 nucleotides: TGTGCCAGCAGCTTGGCAGGGAATTCACCCCTCCACTTT. The chain combines TRBV5-6 with TRBJ1-6, with a weak D call TRBD1 (5 bases). The V gene lost 0 bases and the J gene lost 7 bases, with 5 bases spanning the gap. The CDR3 is 13 amino acids. CDR1 and CDR2 from the germline V gene are SGHDT and YYEEEE. The whole variable domain, filled in from reference TRBV5-6 and TRBJ1-6, reads DAGVTQSPTHLIKTRGQQVTLRCSPKSGHDTVSWYQQALGQGPQFIFQYYEEEERQRGNFPDRFSGHQFPNYSSELNVNALLLGDSALYLCASSLAGNSPLHFGNGTRLTVT.

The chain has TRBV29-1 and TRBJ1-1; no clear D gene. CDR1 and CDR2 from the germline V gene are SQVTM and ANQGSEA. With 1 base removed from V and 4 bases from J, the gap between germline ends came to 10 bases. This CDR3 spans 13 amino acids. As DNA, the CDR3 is TGCAGCGTTGAAGGTTTGGAGGTCACTGAAGCTTTCTTT. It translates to CSVEGLEVTEAFF.

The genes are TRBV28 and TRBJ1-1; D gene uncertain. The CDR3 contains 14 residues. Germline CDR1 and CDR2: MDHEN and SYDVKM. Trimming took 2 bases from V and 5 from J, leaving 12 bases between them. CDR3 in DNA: TGTGCCAGCAGTTTAAGGGCGGAGGTGACTGAAGCTTTCTTT. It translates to CASSLRAEVTEAFF.

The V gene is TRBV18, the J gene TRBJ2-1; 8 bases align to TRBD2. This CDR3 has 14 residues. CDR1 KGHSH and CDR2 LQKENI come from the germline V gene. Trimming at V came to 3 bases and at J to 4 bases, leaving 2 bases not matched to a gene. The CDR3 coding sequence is TGTGCCAGCTCACCCGGGACTAGTTACAATGAGCAGTTCTTC. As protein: CASSPGTSYNEQFF.

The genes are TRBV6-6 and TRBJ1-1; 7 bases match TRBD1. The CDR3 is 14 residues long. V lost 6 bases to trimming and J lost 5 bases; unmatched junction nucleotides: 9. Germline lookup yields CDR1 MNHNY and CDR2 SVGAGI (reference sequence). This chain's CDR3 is CASRVNRGGTEAFF. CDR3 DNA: TGTGCCAGCAGGGTCAACAGGGGTGGGACTGAAGCTTTCTTT.

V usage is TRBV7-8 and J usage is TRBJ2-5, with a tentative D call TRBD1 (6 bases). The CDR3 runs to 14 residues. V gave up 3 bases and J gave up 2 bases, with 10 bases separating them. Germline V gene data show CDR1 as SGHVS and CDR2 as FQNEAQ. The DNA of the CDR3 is TGTGCCAGCAGCTTGATGGGGACACAAGAGACCCAGTACTTC. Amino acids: CASSLMGTQETQYF.

The CDR3 nucleotides are TGTGCCTGGAGTGTAATCAATGAGCAGTTCTTC. Encoded protein: CAWSVINEQFF. The gene calls are TRBV30 and TRBJ2-1; D not resolved. V was clipped by 0 bases and J by 6 bases, with 3 bases between them. Germline V gene sequence: CDR1 GTSNPN, CDR2 SVGIG (reference sequence). The CDR3 contains 11 residues.

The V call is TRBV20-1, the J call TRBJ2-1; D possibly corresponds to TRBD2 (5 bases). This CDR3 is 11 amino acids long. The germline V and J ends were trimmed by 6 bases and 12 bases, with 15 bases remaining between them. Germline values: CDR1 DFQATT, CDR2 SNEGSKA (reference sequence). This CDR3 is CSAPERERQFF. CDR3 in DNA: TGCAGTGCCCCGGAGAGGGAGCGGCAGTTCTTC.

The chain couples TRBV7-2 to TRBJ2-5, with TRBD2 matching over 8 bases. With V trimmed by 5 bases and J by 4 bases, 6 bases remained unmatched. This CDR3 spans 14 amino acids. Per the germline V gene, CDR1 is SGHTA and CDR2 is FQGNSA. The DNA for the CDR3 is TGTGCCAGCAGCGGGGCGGGGGGCTTAGAGACCCAGTACTTC. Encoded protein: CASSGAGGLETQYF.

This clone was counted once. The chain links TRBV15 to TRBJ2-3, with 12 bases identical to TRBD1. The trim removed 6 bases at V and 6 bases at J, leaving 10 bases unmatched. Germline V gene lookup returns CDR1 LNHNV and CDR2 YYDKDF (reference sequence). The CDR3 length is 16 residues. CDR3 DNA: TGTGCCACCAGTAGACCCGGGACAGGGGGCAAGGATACGCAGTATTTT. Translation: CATSRPGTGGKDTQYF.

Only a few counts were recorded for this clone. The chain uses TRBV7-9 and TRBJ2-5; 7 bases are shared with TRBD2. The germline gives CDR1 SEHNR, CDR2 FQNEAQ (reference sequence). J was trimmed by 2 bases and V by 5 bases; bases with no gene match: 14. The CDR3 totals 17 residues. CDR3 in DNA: TGTGCCAGCAGCCCCGAGGCCCGCCAGGGAGGGCAAGAGACCCAGTACTTC. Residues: CASSPEARQGGQETQYF. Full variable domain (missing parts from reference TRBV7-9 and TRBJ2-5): DTGVSQNPRHKITKRGQNVTFRCDPISEHNRLYWYRQTLGQGPEFLTYFQNEAQLEKSRLLSDRFSAERPKGSFSTLEIQRTEQGDSAMYLCASSPEARQGGQETQYFGPGTRLLVL.

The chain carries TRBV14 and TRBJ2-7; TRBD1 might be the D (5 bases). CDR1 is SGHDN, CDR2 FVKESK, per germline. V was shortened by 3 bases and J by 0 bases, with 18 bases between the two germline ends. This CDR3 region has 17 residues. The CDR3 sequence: CASSQFDSLFSSYEQYF. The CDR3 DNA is TGTGCCAGCAGCCAGTTCGACAGCCTTTTTAGCTCCTACGAGCAGTACTTC. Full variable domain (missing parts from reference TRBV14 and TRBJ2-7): EAGVTQFPSHSVIEKGQTVTLRCDPISGHDNLYWYRRVMGKEIKFLLHFVKESKQDESGMPNNRFLAERTGGTYSTLKVQPAELEDSGVYFCASSQFDSLFSSYEQYFGPGTRLTVT.

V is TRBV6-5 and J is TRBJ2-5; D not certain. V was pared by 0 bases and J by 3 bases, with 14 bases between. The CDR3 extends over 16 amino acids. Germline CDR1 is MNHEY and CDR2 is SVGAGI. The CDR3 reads CASSYSGPAGKETQYF. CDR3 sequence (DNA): TGTGCCAGCAGTTACTCGGGTCCGGCTGGAAAAGAGACCCAGTACTTC.

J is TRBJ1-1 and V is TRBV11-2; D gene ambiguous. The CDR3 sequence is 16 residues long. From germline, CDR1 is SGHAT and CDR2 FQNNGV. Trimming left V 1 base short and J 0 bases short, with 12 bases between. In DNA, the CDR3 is TGTGCCAGCAGCTTAGGGGAGCGATTGATGAACACTGAAGCTTTCTTT. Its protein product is CASSLGERLMNTEAFF.

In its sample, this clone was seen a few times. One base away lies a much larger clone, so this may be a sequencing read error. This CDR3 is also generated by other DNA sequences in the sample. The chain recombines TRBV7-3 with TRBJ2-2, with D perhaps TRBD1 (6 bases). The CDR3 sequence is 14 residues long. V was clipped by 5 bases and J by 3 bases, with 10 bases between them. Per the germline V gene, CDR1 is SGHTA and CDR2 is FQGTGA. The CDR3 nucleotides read TGTGCCAGCAGCATAAGACAGGACACCGGGGAGCTGTTTTTT. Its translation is CASSIRQDTGELFF.

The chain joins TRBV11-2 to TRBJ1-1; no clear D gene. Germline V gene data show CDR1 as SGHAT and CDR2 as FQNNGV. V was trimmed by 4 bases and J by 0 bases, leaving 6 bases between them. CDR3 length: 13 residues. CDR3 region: CASSWGLNTEAFF. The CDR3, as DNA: TGTGCCAGCAGCTGGGGTTTGAACACTGAAGCTTTCTTT.